A single sample gave rise to the 25 T cell receptor beta chains below, sequenced in a study of cytomegalovirus exposure and HLA in healthy donors. PCR used 60 Vbeta primers and 13 Jbeta primers. Only in-frame clones appear in the TCRdb table, and some are missing; sequencing was by immunoSEQ multiplex PCR. The data hold 140,000 to 150,000 clones, with roughly 77% observed a single time. The sequencing sample was made of PBMCs. The source is a male donor in good health and CMV-seronegative.

The chain recombines TRBV5-4 with TRBJ1-2, with D maybe TRBD1 (6 bases). CDR3 length: 15 residues. Between the trimmed V and J ends, which lost 2 bases and 1 base, there was a span of 12 bases. Germline lookup yields CDR1 SGHNT and CDR2 YYREEE (reference sequence). CDR3 coding DNA: TGTGCCAGCAGCTTACAGGGCCTCGATAACTATGGCTACACCTTC. Protein product: CASSLQGLDNYGYTF.

The J gene is TRBJ2-5, the V gene TRBV4-1; maybe TRBD2 (6 bases). CDR1 and CDR2 (germline): MGHRA, YSYEKL. This CDR3 region has 13 residues. Trimming pared 5 bases from V and 1 base from J, leaving 8 bases between. CDR3 sequence: CASSWRAQETQYF. Written as DNA, the CDR3 is TGCGCCAGCAGCTGGAGGGCCCAAGAGACCCAGTACTTC.

The rearrangement uses TRBV11-2 and TRBJ2-1; TRBD1 might be the D (5 bases). The germline V gene has CDR1 SGHAT and CDR2 FQNNGV. The CDR3 runs 13 residues. V was clipped by 5 bases and J by 7 bases, with 12 bases between them. CDR3 in amino acids: CASSPKTDNEQFF. The CDR3 bases are TGTGCCAGCAGCCCCAAGACAGATAATGAGCAGTTCTTC. The full variable domain, its missing parts supplied by reference TRBV11-2 and TRBJ2-1, is EAGVAQSPRYKIIEKRQSVAFWCNPISGHATLYWYQQILGQGPKLLIQFQNNGVVDDSQLPKDRFSAERLKGVDSTLKIQPAKLEDSAVYLCASSPKTDNEQFFGPGTRLTVL.

The J gene is TRBJ2-2, the V gene TRBV19, with 7 bases matching TRBD2. The V and J ends lost 4 bases and 5 bases, in that order; junction bases with no gene match: 4. CDR1 and CDR2 (germline): LNHDA, SQIVND (reference sequence). The CDR3 runs to 14 residues. CDR3 DNA sequence: TGTGCCAGTAGTAAGACAGCGGGGACCGGGGAGCTGTTTTTT. Translation: CASSKTAGTGELFF. The full variable domain, its missing parts supplied by reference TRBV19 and TRBJ2-2, is DGGITQSPKYLFRKEGQNVTLSCEQNLNHDAMYWYRQDPGQGLRLIYYSQIVNDFQKGDIAEGYSVSREKKESFPLTVTSAQKNPTAFYLCASSKTAGTGELFFGEGSRLTVL.

The chain is built from TRBV9 and TRBJ1-2; TRBD1 matches 8 bases. V shed 4 bases and J 8 bases; nucleotides not matched to a gene: 4. The CDR3 is 12 amino acids. Germline values: CDR1 SGDLS, CDR2 YYNGEE. The CDR3 sequence: CASSSNRGGYTF. DNA for the CDR3: TGTGCCAGCAGCTCAAACAGGGGGGGCTACACCTTC.

The chain couples TRBV27 to TRBJ2-1; TRBD1 matches 8 bases. The CDR3 is made up of 17 amino acids. Germline-derived CDR1 and CDR2 are MNHEY and SMNVEV (reference sequence). The ends lost 3 bases at V and 6 bases at J; junction bases unmatched: 13. In DNA form, the CDR3 reads TGTGCCAGCAGTTTGATGCGGCGGGGACAGGACGGCAATGAGCAGTTCTTC. This gives the protein CASSLMRRGQDGNEQFF.

This chain links TRBV27 with TRBJ1-4; D uncertain. This CDR3 spans 15 amino acids. CDR1 MNHEY and CDR2 SMNVEV come from the germline V gene (reference sequence). V lost 6 bases to trimming and J lost 0 bases, with 11 bases between them. The CDR3 nucleotides read TGTGCCAGCAGCCCCGACACCACAACTAATGAAAAACTGTTTTTT. Protein sequence: CASSPDTTTNEKLFF.

V usage is TRBV4-1 and J usage is TRBJ1-5, with 7 bases identical to TRBD1. J lost 6 bases, V lost 2 bases, and 7 bases had no gene match. This CDR3 has 15 residues. Germline-derived CDR1 and CDR2 are MGHRA and YSYEKL. CDR3 region: CASSQPDREVQPQHF. CDR3 sequence (DNA): TGCGCCAGCAGCCAACCCGACAGGGAAGTTCAGCCCCAGCATTTT.

The genes are TRBV7-2 and TRBJ1-1; maybe TRBD1 (6 bases). V lost 0 bases to trimming and J lost 3 bases, with 14 bases between them. This CDR3 contains 16 residues. Germline CDR1 reads SGHTA; CDR2 reads FQGNSA. The CDR3 bases are TGTGCCAGCAGCTTAGCCGCGGCAGGGGATCACACTGAAGCTTTCTTT. It specifies CASSLAAAGDHTEAFF.

The V gene is TRBV7-8, the J gene TRBJ1-4; D remains ambiguous. CDR1 and CDR2 (germline): SGHVS, FQNEAQ. The germline V and J ends were trimmed by 3 bases and 0 bases, with 11 bases remaining between them. The CDR3 covers 16 residues. CDR3 coding DNA: TGTGCCAGCAGCTTTCGACCGGGTGCAACTAATGAAAAACTGTTTTTT. It translates to CASSFRPGATNEKLFF.

V is TRBV2 and J is TRBJ2-5, with D possibly matching TRBD2 (6 bases). Germline V gene data show CDR1 as SNHLY and CDR2 as FYNNEI. Trimming left V 8 bases short and J 2 bases short, with 12 bases between. The CDR3 totals 13 residues. The CDR3: CASERVRQETQYF. CDR3 coding DNA: TGTGCCAGCGAGCGGGTCAGACAAGAGACCCAGTACTTC.

This rearrangement joins TRBV30 to TRBJ1-1; D remains ambiguous. The CDR3 consists of 15 residues. V was trimmed by 0 bases and J by 7 bases, leaving 18 bases between them. Germline V gives CDR1 GTSNPN, CDR2 SVGIG (reference sequence). CDR3 sequence reads: CAWSVLRGWHIEAFF. CDR3 bases: TGTGCCTGGAGTGTACTTAGAGGGTGGCACATTGAAGCTTTCTTT.

This clone was picked up a small number of times. This chain uses TRBV9 with TRBJ2-5; 12 bases are a match to TRBD1. Germline V CDR1 and CDR2: SGDLS, YYNGEE. The CDR3 consists of 16 residues. Trimming took 4 bases from V and 3 from J; bases not matched to a gene: 7. CDR3 amino acids: CASSPGTGGGKETQYF. CDR3 sequence (DNA): TGTGCCAGCAGCCCCGGGACAGGGGGCGGGAAAGAGACCCAGTACTTC.

The chain uses TRBV6-1 and TRBJ2-2; 10 nucleotides align to TRBD1. CDR3 length: 14 amino acids. Germline lookup yields CDR1 MNHNS and CDR2 SASEGT. Trimming cost V 3 bases and J 6 bases; bases outside gene matches: 1. CDR3 region: CASSDGQGAGELFF. The CDR3 region has the DNA TGTGCCAGCAGTGACGGACAGGGGGCCGGGGAGCTGTTTTTT.

V gene TRBV7-9 combines with J gene TRBJ1-2, with D uncertain. Between the trimmed V and J ends, which lost 5 bases and 6 bases, there was a span of 13 bases. There are 13 residues in the CDR3. CDR1 and CDR2 from the germline V gene are SEHNR and FQNEAQ (reference sequence). The CDR3 protein is CASSPPRLDGYTF. As DNA, the CDR3 is TGTGCCAGCAGCCCCCCCAGGCTGGATGGCTACACCTTC.

The rearrangement joins TRBV19 to TRBJ1-5; D perhaps matches TRBD1 (6 bases). V was trimmed by 5 bases and J by 5 bases, leaving 10 bases between them. The CDR3 is 13 amino acids. Per germline, CDR1 LNHDA and CDR2 SQIVND (reference sequence). This CDR3 is CASSSQGHQPQHF. The CDR3 DNA follows: TGTGCCAGTAGTTCACAGGGTCATCAGCCCCAGCATTTT. Full variable domain (missing parts from reference TRBV19 and TRBJ1-5): DGGITQSPKYLFRKEGQNVTLSCEQNLNHDAMYWYRQDPGQGLRLIYYSQIVNDFQKGDIAEGYSVSREKKESFPLTVTSAQKNPTAFYLCASSSQGHQPQHFGDGTRLSIL.

The chain uses TRBV19 and TRBJ2-7; 7 bases align to TRBD1. Germline CDR1 is LNHDA and CDR2 is SQIVND (reference sequence). The CDR3 runs to 14 residues. Trimming took 3 bases from V and 3 from J; bases not matched to a gene: 5. CDR3 residues: CASSMGDRFYEQYF. Here the CDR3 DNA reads TGTGCCAGTAGTATGGGGGACAGATTCTACGAGCAGTACTTC.

A word on this clone: At one end, the junction sequence differs from germline, possibly due to a read error. This sequence joins TRBV7-7 and TRBJ2-5; TRBD2 aligns across 14 bases. The CDR3 loop spans 16 amino acids. Per germline, CDR1 SSHAT and CDR2 FNYEAQ (reference sequence). CDR3 protein: CASSSGLAGVWETQYF. CDR3 coding DNA: TGTGCTAGCAGCTCGGGACTAGCGGGAGTGTGGGAGACCCAGTACTTC.

This sequence joins TRBV5-1 and TRBJ2-7, with a tentative D call TRBD1 (6 bases). Trimming removed 5 bases at V and 2 bases at J, with 14 bases between. The CDR3 spans 14 residues. Looked up from germline, CDR1 is SGHRS and CDR2 is YFSETQ. The CDR3 DNA reads as TGCGCCAGCAGTCAACGTGACAGGACCTACGAGCAGTACTTC. As protein: CASSQRDRTYEQYF.

V is TRBV7-8 and J is TRBJ1-2, with 9 bases matching TRBD1. The CDR3 contains 15 residues. CDR1 is SGHVS and CDR2 is FQNEAQ in the germline V gene. Trimming took 5 bases from V and 6 from J; bases not matched to a gene: 10. The CDR3 DNA reads TGTGCCAGCAGCGGACAGGGGCTGGTGAGGGATGGCTACACCTTC. Its protein product is CASSGQGLVRDGYTF.

This clone was observed once. The V and J genes are TRBV6-1 and TRBJ1-1; 9 bases fit TRBD1. Trimming removed 8 bases from V and 0 bases from J; junction bases left unmatched: 7. CDR3 size: 15 residues. The V gene's germline CDR1 is MNHNS and CDR2 SASEGT. The CDR3 is CASPDRGNMNTEAFF. The CDR3 DNA follows: TGTGCCAGCCCGGACAGGGGAAACATGAACACTGAAGCTTTCTTT.

The chain has TRBV6-5 and TRBJ2-1; TRBD2 matches 10 bases. The CDR3 totals 15 residues. After removal of 8 bases from V and 4 bases from J, the junction contained 8 bases not matched to a gene. Per germline, CDR1 MNHEY and CDR2 SVGAGI. The CDR3 DNA reads as TGTGCCAGCGGAAAAGCGGGGGGGACATACAATGAGCAGTTCTTC. It specifies CASGKAGGTYNEQFF.

The V call is TRBV5-1, the J call TRBJ1-5; no definite D call. The CDR3 runs 15 residues. Germline CDR1 and CDR2: SGHRS and YFSETQ. Trimming shortened V by 0 bases and J by 0 bases, and 7 bases separated the two germline ends. CDR3 in DNA: TGCGCCAGCAGCTTGGACAGCCATAGCAATCAGCCCCAGCATTTT. Protein sequence: CASSLDSHSNQPQHF.

In DNA form, the CDR3 reads TGTGCCAGTAGTATGACAGGGGGCTCTGGGGCCAACGTCCTGACTTTC. Its protein is CASSMTGGSGANVLTF. The rearrangement uses TRBV19 and TRBJ2-6; 9 bases line up with TRBD1. This CDR3 contains 16 residues. The V and J ends lost 3 bases and 0 bases, in that order; junction bases with no gene match: 0. Germline lookup yields CDR1 LNHDA and CDR2 SQIVND (reference sequence).

The gene calls are TRBV7-8 and TRBJ2-5; 8 bases line up with TRBD2. The J call is doubtful: the DNA matches TRBJ2-7 better. Germline V gene sequence: CDR1 SGHVS, CDR2 FQNEAQ. This CDR3 region has 17 residues. Written as DNA, the CDR3 is TGTGCCAGCAGCTTAGACGTGAGAGAAACTAGCGGATACGAGCAGTACTTC. It translates to CASSLDVRETSGYEQYF.